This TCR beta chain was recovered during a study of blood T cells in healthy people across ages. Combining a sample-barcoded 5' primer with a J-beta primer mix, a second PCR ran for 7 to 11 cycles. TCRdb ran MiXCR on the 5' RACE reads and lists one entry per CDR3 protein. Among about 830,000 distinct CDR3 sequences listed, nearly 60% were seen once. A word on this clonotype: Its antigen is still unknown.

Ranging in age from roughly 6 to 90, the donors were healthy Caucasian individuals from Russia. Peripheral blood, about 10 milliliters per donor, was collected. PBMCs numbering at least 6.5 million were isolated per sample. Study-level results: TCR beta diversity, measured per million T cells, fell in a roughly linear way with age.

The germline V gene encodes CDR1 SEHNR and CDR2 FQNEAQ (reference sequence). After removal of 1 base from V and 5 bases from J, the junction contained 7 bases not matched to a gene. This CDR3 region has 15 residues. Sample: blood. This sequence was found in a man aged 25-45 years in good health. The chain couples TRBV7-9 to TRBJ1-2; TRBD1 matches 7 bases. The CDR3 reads CASSLVWGQMYGYTF. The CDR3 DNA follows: TGTGCCAGCAGCTTAGTTTGGGGACAGATGTATGGCTACACCTTC.